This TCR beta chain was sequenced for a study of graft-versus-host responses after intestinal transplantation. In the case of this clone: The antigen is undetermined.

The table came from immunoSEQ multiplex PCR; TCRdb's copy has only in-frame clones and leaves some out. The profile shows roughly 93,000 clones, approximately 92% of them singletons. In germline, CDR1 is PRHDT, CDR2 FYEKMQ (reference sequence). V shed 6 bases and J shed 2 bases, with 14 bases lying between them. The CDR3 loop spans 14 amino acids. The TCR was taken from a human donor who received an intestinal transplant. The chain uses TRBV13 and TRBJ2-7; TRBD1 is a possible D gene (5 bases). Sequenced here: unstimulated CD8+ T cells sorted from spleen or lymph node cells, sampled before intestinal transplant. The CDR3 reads CASSFHLTAYEQYF. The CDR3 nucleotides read TGTGCCAGCAGTTTCCATTTGACAGCCTACGAGCAGTACTTC.